The 9 T cell receptor beta chains below were found in one sample sequenced in a study of shared T cell receptors in the human thymus. The protocol was immunoSEQ multiplex PCR, while the TCRdb copy is restricted to in-frame clones and leaves out a portion. The sample contains about 610,000 clones, roughly 90% of which appear only once. A further study also used this sample, focusing on human thymus T cells.

The sample consisted of thymocytes. Every receptor here comes from a boy in the first two years of life with a congenital heart defect.

The chain joins TRBV25-1 to TRBJ2-3; 11 positions match TRBD2. V gave up 7 bases and J gave up 3 bases; unmatched junction bases: 9. The CDR3 contains 16 residues. Germline loops: CDR1 MGHDK, CDR2 SYGVNS. CDR3 nucleotides: TGTGCCAGCACCAACTCTAGCGGGAGGCGGACAGATACGCAGTATTTT. Amino acid sequence: CASTNSSGRRTDTQYF. The full variable domain, with the rest looked up from reference TRBV25-1 and TRBJ2-3, is EADIYQTPRYLVIGTGKKITLECSQTMGHDKMYWYQQDPGMELHLIHYSYGVNSTEKGDLSSESTVSRIRTEHFPLTLESARPSHTSQYLCASTNSSGRRTDTQYFGPGTRLTVL.

The chain carries TRBV11-2 and TRBJ2-1; 11 bases line up with TRBD2. The trim removed 5 bases at V and 4 bases at J, leaving 4 bases unmatched. CDR1 is SGHAT and CDR2 is FQNNGV in the germline V gene. This CDR3 comprises 15 residues. The CDR3 reads CASSLLAGDYNEQFF. CDR3 DNA sequence: TGTGCCAGCAGCCTACTAGCGGGAGATTACAATGAGCAGTTCTTC. Full variable domain (remainder filled in from reference TRBV11-2 and TRBJ2-1): EAGVAQSPRYKIIEKRQSVAFWCNPISGHATLYWYQQILGQGPKLLIQFQNNGVVDDSQLPKDRFSAERLKGVDSTLKIQPAKLEDSAVYLCASSLLAGDYNEQFFGPGTRLTVL.

The gene calls are TRBV5-6 and TRBJ2-2; 11 bases fit TRBD2. CDR3 length: 17 amino acids. Trimming at V came to 4 bases and at J to 3 bases, leaving 8 bases not matched to a gene. The germline V gene encodes CDR1 SGHDT and CDR2 YYEEEE. The CDR3 bases are TGTGCCAGCAGCCATTTAGCGGGAGGGACGCACACCGGGGAGCTGTTTTTT. This gives the protein CASSHLAGGTHTGELFF.

The chain combines TRBV5-8 with TRBJ2-7; D unresolved. The CDR3 totals 13 residues. Deletions cut 0 bases from V and 1 base from J, with 5 bases between. The germline gives CDR1 SGHTS, CDR2 YDEGEE. The CDR3 coding sequence is TGTGCCAGCAGCTTGGAGGAGTCCTACGAGCAGTACTTC. It translates to CASSLEESYEQYF.

The chain employs TRBV6-1 and TRBJ1-1; D call uncertain. Trimming took 0 bases from V and 6 from J, leaving 20 bases between them. The CDR3 extends over 17 amino acids. The germline V gene has CDR1 MNHNS and CDR2 SASEGT. CDR3 DNA sequence: TGTGCCAGCAGTGAAGCAAACCTAATTGCCCCCCAATCTGAAGCTTTCTTT. Its protein product is CASSEANLIAPQSEAFF.

This chain uses TRBV2 with TRBJ2-3, with 7 bases that match TRBD2. From germline, CDR1 is SNHLY and CDR2 FYNNEI. This CDR3 comprises 14 residues. V shed 6 bases and J 6 bases; nucleotides not matched to a gene: 9. The CDR3 nucleotides are TGTGCCAGCAGAGGACTAGAAAGAGCTGATACGCAGTATTTT. This codes for CASRGLERADTQYF. Full variable domain (missing parts from reference TRBV2 and TRBJ2-3): EPEVTQTPSHQVTQMGQEVILRCVPISNHLYFYWYRQILGQKVEFLVSFYNNEISEKSEIFDDQFSVERPDGSNFTLKIRSTKLEDSAMYFCASRGLERADTQYFGPGTRLTVL.

The chain couples TRBV7-9 to TRBJ2-3; a weak D match, TRBD1 (6 bases). There are 18 residues in the CDR3. The ends were cut back, 5 bases at V and 2 bases at J, with 23 bases in the middle. Germline CDR1 SEHNR, CDR2 FQNEAQ (reference sequence). This CDR3 reads CASSHPTGSPTLTDTQYF. The CDR3 DNA reads as TGTGCCAGCAGCCATCCAACAGGGTCGCCCACACTCACAGATACGCAGTATTTT. The entire variable domain, with the rest obtained from reference TRBV7-9 and TRBJ2-3, is as follows: DTGVSQNPRHKITKRGQNVTFRCDPISEHNRLYWYRQTLGQGPEFLTYFQNEAQLEKSRLLSDRFSAERPKGSFSTLEIQRTEQGDSAMYLCASSHPTGSPTLTDTQYFGPGTRLTVL.

This rearrangement joins TRBV14 to TRBJ2-1, with 7 positions matching TRBD2. The CDR3 consists of 12 residues. The germline V gene encodes CDR1 SGHDN and CDR2 FVKESK. Trimming took 1 base from V and 10 from J; bases not matched to a gene: 1. In DNA form, the CDR3 reads TGTGCCAGCAGCCAAGCCGGGGGGGAGCAGTTCTTC. The encoded protein is CASSQAGGEQFF.

This clone was detected once. The chain combines TRBV5-6 with TRBJ2-5, with 14 nucleotides matching TRBD2. The V segment lost 3 bases and the J segment 10 bases; nucleotides outside the gene matches: 11. Germline values: CDR1 SGHDT, CDR2 YYEEEE. The length of the CDR3 is 16 residues. The CDR3 sequence is CASSSGGTSGRGGQYF. In DNA form, the CDR3 reads TGTGCCAGCAGCTCCGGGGGGACTAGCGGGAGAGGGGGCCAGTACTTC.